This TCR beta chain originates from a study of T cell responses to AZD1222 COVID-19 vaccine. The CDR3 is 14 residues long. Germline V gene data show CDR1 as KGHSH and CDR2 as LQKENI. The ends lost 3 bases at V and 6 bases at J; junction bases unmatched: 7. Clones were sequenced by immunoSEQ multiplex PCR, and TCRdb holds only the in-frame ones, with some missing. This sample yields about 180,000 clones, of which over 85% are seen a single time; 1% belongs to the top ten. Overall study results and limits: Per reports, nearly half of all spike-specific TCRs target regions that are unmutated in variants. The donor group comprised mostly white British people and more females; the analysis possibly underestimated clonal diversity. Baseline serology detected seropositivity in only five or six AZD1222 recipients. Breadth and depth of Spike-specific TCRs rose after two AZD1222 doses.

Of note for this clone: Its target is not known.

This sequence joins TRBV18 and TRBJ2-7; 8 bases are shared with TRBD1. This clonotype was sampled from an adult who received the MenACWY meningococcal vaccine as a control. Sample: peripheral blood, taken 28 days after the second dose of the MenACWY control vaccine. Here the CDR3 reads CASSPGQGWVEQYF. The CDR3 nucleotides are TGTGCCAGCTCACCCGGACAGGGATGGGTCGAGCAGTACTTC.